This is a list of T cell receptor beta chains from one sample in a study of cytomegalovirus exposure and HLA in healthy donors. The data were produced by immunoSEQ multiplex PCR, yet TCRdb's version contains in-frame clones alone and is incomplete. The sample is made up of more than 100,000 clones, and the top ten hold under 2% of it. Sequenced material: PBMCs. Every receptor here comes from a middle-aged woman in good health and CMV-seronegative. The conserved cysteine and the conserved F or W are not part of the CDR3 here. Fields, in order: J gene, V gene, D gene, CDR3 protein. A D gene is named only where the DNA matches it firmly.

TRBJ1-1 TRBV18 - ASSPPDDRLFQLNTEAF
TRBJ1-2 TRBV25-1 - ASSANYGYT
TRBJ1-2 TRBV5-4 TRBD1 ASSLARQGGYGYT
TRBJ2-2 TRBV6-6 TRBD2 ASIASGGTGELF
TRBJ2-3 TRBV28 - ASSELADLVTQY
TRBJ1-1 TRBV7-2 - ASSLVGGLGVNTEAF
TRBJ1-1 TRBV9 TRBD1 ASSSRGQGMTEAF
TRBJ1-5 TRBV15 - ATSPGGAQGSNQPQH
TRBJ2-3 TRBV18 - ASSPAKDTQY
TRBJ1-5 TRBV4-3 TRBD1 ASSQDTGAGYQPQH
TRBJ2-3 TRBV7-9 TRBD2 ASSLGGGGYTDTQY
TRBJ2-3 TRBV13 TRBD2 ASSLYRGGADTQY
TRBJ1-3 TRBV10-2 - ASSDRRPGDTIY
TRBJ2-3 TRBV19 TRBD2 ASSPSGRGGDTQY
TRBJ1-3 TRBV28 - ASSPILGRSSGNTIY
TRBJ1-2 TRBV19 - ASSSLEGHGYT
TRBJ1-2 TRBV10-3 TRBD1 AISETDRKDGYT
TRBJ2-1 TRBV7-3 TRBD2 ASSLTKIAGGRNEQF
TRBJ1-2 TRBV14 - ASSQSRFGYT
TRBJ2-1 TRBV29-1 TRBD1 SDRGLRSYNEQF
TRBJ1-2 TRBV6-6 TRBD1 ASSRPGQANYGYT
TRBJ1-1 TRBV4-1 - ASSQDRGAGEMWTEAF
TRBJ1-1 TRBV4-3 - ASSQGTRPNTEAF
TRBJ2-6 TRBV6-5 - ASSYILGRGANVLT
TRBJ1-1 TRBV5-6 - ASSDSLTREAF
TRBJ1-2 TRBV5-1 TRBD1 ASSRDRVFGYT
TRBJ1-1 TRBV6-1 - ASRTGNTEAF
TRBJ1-1 TRBV7-3 - ASSLERGTEAF
TRBJ1-4 TRBV5-5 - ASSSLSGNEKLF
TRBJ1-1 TRBV18 - ASSPDARVVEAF
TRBJ2-3 TRBV10-3 - AISVEEDTQY
TRBJ1-2 TRBV4-1 - ASSLMGGDHGYT
TRBJ2-2 TRBV10-3 TRBD2 AIKLAGGLNTGELF
TRBJ2-7 TRBV4-1 TRBD1 ASSQSTGSYEQY
TRBJ2-3 TRBV25-1 - ASSKAGSTDTQY
TRBJ1-1 TRBV4-2 TRBD1 ASSQTTGVGEAF
TRBJ2-7 TRBV27 TRBD1 ASSLTGSSYEQY
TRBJ1-6 TRBV5-1 TRBD1 ASSYGTGGSVSYNSPLH
TRBJ1-1 TRBV7-9 - ASSRQVGRDTEAF
TRBJ2-7 TRBV6-6 - ASNSAYEQY
TRBJ2-5 TRBV9 - ASSGSGIQETQY
TRBJ1-1 TRBV7-9 - ASSSGGSTEAF
TRBJ1-2 TRBV4-2 - ASSQGLLGYT
TRBJ2-5 TRBV6-1 TRBD2 ASIRSGGGQETQY
TRBJ2-7 TRBV27 TRBD2 ASSLTPSGEQY
TRBJ1-1 TRBV7-9 TRBD1 ASSTRDRDEAF
TRBJ1-2 TRBV6-5 - ASSRLGLGYT
TRBJ1-4 TRBV4-2 TRBD1 ASSQDRQGSEKLF
TRBJ2-7 TRBV27 - ASSLGPGAREQY
TRBJ2-1 TRBV6-5 - ASRQGVGSYNEQF
TRBJ2-2 TRBV10-3 TRBD1 AISEFQGVDTGELF
TRBJ2-7 TRBV7-9 - ASSLLHGSYEQY
TRBJ2-3 TRBV10-3 TRBD2 AIKISGRADTQY
TRBJ2-5 TRBV7-2 TRBD1 ASSSDRGRETQY
TRBJ1-2 TRBV6-1 TRBD1 ASSEVDRGLGYT
TRBJ2-6 TRBV6-4 - ASSDSASGANVLT
TRBJ2-5 TRBV25-1 - ASSEFHGGRMETQY